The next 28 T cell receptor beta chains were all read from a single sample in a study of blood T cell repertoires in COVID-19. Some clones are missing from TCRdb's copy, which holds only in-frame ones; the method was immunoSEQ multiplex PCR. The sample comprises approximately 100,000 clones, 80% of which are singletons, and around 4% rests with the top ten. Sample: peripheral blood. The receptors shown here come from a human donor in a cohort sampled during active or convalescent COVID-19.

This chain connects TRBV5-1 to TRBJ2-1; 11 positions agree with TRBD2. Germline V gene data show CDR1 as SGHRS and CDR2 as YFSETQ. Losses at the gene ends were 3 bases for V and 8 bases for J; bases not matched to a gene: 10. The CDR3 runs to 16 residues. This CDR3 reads CASSSPPSGGIDEQFF. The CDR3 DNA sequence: TGCGCCAGCAGCTCGCCGCCTAGCGGGGGGATCGATGAGCAGTTCTTC.

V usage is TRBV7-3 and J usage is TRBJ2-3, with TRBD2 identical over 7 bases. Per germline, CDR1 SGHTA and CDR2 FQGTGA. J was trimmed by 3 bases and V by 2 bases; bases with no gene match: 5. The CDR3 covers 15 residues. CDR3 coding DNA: TGTGCCAGCAGCTTAGAGGGAGGGCCAACAGATACGCAGTATTTT. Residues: CASSLEGGPTDTQYF.

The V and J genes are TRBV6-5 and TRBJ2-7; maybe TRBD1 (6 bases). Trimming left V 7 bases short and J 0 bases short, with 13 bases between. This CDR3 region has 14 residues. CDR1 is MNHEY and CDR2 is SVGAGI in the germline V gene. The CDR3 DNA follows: TGTGCCAGCAAAGACACAGGGATCTCCTACGAGCAGTACTTC. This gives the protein CASKDTGISYEQYF.

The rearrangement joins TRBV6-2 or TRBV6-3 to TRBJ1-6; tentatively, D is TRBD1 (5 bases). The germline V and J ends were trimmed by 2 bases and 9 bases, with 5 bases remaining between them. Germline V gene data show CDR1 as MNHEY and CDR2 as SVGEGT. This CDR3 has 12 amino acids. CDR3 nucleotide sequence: TGTGCCAGCAGTTACAGGGGTTCACCCCTCCACTTT. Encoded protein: CASSYRGSPLHF.

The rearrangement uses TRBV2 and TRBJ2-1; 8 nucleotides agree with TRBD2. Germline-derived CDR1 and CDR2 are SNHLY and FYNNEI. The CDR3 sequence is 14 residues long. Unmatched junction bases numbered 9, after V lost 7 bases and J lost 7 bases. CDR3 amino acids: CASMAGGWRNEQFF. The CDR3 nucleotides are TGTGCCAGCATGGCGGGGGGATGGAGGAATGAGCAGTTCTTC.

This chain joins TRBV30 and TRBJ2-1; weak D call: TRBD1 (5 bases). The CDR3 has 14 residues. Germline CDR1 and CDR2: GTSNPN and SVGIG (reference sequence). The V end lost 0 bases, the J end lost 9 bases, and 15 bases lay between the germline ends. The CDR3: CAWSVRQFVSEQFF. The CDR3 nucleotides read TGTGCCTGGAGTGTACGACAGTTTGTAAGTGAGCAGTTCTTC. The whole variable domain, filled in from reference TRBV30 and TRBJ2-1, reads SQTIHQWPATLVQPVGSPLSLECTVEGTSNPNLYWYRQAAGRGLQLLFYSVGIGQISSEVPQNLSASRPQDRQFILSSKKLLLSDSGFYLCAWSVRQFVSEQFFGPGTRLTVL.

CDR3 loop: CASPTGINDEQYF. The DNA for the CDR3 is TGTGCCAGTCCTACGGGGATCAACGACGAGCAGTACTTC. The chain links TRBV19 to TRBJ2-7; D is perhaps TRBD2 (5 bases). The CDR3 is 13 amino acids. Trimming took 8 bases from V and 5 from J, leaving 16 bases between them. CDR1 and CDR2 (germline): LNHDA, SQIVND (reference sequence).

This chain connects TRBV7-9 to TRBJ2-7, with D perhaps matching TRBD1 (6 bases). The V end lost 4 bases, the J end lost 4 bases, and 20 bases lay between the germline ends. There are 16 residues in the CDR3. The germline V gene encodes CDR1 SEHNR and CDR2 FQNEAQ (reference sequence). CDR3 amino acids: CASSSVRGRQLYEQYF. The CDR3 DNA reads TGTGCCAGCAGCTCTGTTAGGGGGAGACAGCTTTACGAGCAGTACTTC. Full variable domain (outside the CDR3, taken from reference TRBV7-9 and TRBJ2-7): DTGVSQNPRHKITKRGQNVTFRCDPISEHNRLYWYRQTLGQGPEFLTYFQNEAQLEKSRLLSDRFSAERPKGSFSTLEIQRTEQGDSAMYLCASSSVRGRQLYEQYFGPGTRLTVT.

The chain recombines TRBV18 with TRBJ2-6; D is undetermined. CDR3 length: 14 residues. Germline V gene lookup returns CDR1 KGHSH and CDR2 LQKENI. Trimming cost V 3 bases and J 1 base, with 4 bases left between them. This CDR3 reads CASSPPSGANVLTF. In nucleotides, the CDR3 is TGTGCCAGCTCACCTCCTTCTGGGGCCAACGTCCTGACTTTC.

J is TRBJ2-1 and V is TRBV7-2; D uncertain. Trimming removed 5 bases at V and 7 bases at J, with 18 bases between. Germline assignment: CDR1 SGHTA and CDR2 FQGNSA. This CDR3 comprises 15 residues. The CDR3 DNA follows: TGTGCCAGCAGCCCCCGTCAGGTTTTCCGTAATGAGCAGTTCTTC. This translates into CASSPRQVFRNEQFF.

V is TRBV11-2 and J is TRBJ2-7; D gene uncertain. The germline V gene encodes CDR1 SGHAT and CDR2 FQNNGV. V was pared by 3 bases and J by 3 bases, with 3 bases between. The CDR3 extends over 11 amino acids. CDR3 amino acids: CASSFHYEQYF. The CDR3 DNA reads TGTGCCAGCAGCTTTCACTACGAGCAGTACTTC.

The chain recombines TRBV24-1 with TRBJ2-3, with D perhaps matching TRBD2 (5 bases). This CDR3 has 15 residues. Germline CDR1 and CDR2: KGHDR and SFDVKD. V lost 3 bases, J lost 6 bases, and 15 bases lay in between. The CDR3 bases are TGTGCCACCAGTGATCCAAGGACTCGCCCGGATACGCAGTATTTT. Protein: CATSDPRTRPDTQYF.

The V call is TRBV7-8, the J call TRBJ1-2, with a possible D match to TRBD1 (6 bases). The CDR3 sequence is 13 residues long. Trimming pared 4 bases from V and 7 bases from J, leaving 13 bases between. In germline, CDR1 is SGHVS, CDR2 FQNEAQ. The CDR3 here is CASSSIGGGGYTF. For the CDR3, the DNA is TGTGCCAGCAGCTCGATAGGGGGTGGTGGCTACACCTTC.

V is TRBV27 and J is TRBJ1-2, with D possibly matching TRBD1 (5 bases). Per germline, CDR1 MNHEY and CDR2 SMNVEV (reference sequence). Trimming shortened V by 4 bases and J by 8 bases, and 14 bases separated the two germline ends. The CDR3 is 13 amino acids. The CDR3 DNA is TGTGCCAGCAGTTCCTCCCAGGGATACGGCTACACCTTC. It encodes CASSSSQGYGYTF.

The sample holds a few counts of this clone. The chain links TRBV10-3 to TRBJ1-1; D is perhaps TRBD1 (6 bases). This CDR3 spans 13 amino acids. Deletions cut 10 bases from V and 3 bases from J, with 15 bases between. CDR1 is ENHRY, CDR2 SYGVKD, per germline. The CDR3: CATRAHRDTEAFF. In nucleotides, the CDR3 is TGTGCCACTCGGGCCCACAGGGACACTGAAGCTTTCTTT.

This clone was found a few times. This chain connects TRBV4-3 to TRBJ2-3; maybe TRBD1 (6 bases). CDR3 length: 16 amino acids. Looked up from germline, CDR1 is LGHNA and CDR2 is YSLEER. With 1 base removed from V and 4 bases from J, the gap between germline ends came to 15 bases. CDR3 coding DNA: TGCGCCAGCAGCCAAGTGAGGGGGATCAGGGCAGATACGCAGTATTTT. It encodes CASSQVRGIRADTQYF.

The CDR3 DNA reads as TGTGCCAGCAGCTTAAAGTTTGGACAGGGAAATTTTGCCACAGATACGCAGTATTTT. Amino acid sequence: CASSLKFGQGNFATDTQYF. The V call is TRBV7-9, the J call TRBJ2-3; 8 bases map to TRBD1. The CDR3 runs 19 residues. V was clipped by 2 bases and J by 2 bases; unmatched bases: 15. The germline V gene encodes CDR1 SEHNR and CDR2 FQNEAQ (reference sequence).

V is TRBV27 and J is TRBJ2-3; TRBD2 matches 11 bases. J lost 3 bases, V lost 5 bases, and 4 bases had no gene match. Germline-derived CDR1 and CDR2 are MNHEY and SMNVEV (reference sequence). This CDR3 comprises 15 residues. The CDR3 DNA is TGTGCCAGCAGTCTCTGGACTAGCGGGACAGATACGCAGTATTTT. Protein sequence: CASSLWTSGTDTQYF.

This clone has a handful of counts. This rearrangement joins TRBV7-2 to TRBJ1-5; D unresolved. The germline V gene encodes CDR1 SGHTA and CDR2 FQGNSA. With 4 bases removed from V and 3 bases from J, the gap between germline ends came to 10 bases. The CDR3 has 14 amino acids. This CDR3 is CASSSTRVNQPQHF. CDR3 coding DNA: TGTGCCAGCAGCTCTACCCGGGTCAATCAGCCCCAGCATTTT.

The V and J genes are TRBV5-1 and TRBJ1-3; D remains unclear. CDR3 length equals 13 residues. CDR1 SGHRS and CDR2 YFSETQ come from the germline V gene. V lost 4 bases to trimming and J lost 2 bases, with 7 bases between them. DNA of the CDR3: TGCGCCAGCAGCCAGAAACCTGGAAACACCATATATTTT. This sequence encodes CASSQKPGNTIYF.

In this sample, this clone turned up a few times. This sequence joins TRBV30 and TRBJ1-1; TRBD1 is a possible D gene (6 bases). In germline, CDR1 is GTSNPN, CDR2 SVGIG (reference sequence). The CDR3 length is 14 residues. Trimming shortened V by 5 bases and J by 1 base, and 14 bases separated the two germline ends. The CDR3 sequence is CAWGQGMGNTEAFF. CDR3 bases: TGTGCCTGGGGGCAGGGGATGGGGAACACTGAAGCTTTCTTT. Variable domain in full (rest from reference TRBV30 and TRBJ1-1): SQTIHQWPATLVQPVGSPLSLECTVEGTSNPNLYWYRQAAGRGLQLLFYSVGIGQISSEVPQNLSASRPQDRQFILSSKKLLLSDSGFYLCAWGQGMGNTEAFFGQGTRLTVV.

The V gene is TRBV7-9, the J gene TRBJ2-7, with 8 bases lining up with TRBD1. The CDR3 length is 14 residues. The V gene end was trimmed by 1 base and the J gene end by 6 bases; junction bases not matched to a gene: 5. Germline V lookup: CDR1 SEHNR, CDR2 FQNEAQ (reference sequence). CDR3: CASSLVTGVSEQYF. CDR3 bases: TGTGCCAGCAGCTTAGTGACAGGGGTTTCCGAGCAGTACTTC.

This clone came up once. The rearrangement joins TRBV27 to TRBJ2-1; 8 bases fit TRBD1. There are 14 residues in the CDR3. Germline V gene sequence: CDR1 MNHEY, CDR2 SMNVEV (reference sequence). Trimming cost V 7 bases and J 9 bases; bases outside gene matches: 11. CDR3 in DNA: TGTGCCAGCAAGATCGGACAGGGTAAGGCTGAGCAGTTCTTC. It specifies CASKIGQGKAEQFF.

The chain's CDR3 is CASSIKGTSSNEQFF. For the CDR3, the DNA is TGTGCCAGTAGTATAAAGGGGACTAGCAGCAATGAGCAGTTCTTC. The rearrangement uses TRBV19 and TRBJ2-1; 9 bases are a match to TRBD2. This CDR3 region has 15 residues. Per germline, CDR1 LNHDA and CDR2 SQIVND (reference sequence). The V and J ends lost 2 bases and 6 bases, in that order; junction bases with no gene match: 5.

The CDR3 DNA reads TGTGCCAGCAGCGTGGCACAGGGAAGCTCTGGAAACACCATATATTTT. Protein: CASSVAQGSSGNTIYF. This chain joins TRBV9 and TRBJ1-3; D is perhaps TRBD1 (6 bases). V was shortened by 2 bases and J by 0 bases, with 12 bases between the two germline ends. The CDR3 runs 16 residues. The germline gives CDR1 SGDLS, CDR2 YYNGEE.

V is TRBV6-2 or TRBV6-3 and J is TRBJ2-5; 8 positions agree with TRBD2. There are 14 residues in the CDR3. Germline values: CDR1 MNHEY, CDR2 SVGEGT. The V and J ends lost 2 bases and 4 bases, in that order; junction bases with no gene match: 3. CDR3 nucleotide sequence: TGTGCCAGCAGTTACCGGCTAGCGGGAGAGACCCAGTACTTC. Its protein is CASSYRLAGETQYF.

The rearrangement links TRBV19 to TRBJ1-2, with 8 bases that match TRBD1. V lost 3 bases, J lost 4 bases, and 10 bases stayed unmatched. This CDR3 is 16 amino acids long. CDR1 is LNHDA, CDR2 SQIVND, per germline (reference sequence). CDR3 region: CASSMGRTGSGYGYTF. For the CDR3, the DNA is TGTGCCAGTAGTATGGGCCGGACAGGGTCTGGCTATGGCTACACCTTC.

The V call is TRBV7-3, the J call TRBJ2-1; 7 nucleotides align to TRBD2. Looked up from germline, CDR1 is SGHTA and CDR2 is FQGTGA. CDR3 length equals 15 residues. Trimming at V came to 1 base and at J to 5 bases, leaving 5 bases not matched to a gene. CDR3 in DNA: TGTGCCAGCAGCTTAATGCTAGCGGCTAACAATGAGCAGTTCTTC. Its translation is CASSLMLAANNEQFF.